The sequence of this T cell receptor beta chain was determined in a study of patients and donors after allogeneic stem cell transplantation. Germline V gene sequence: CDR1 LGHDT, CDR2 YNNKEL (reference sequence). The V gene lost 2 bases and the J gene lost 0 bases, with 17 bases spanning the gap. CDR3 length equals 17 residues. A single record per CDR3 protein comes from TCRdb applying MiXCR to the RT-PCR reads. Of around 150,000 distinct CDR3 sequences in the sample, 30% were seen once. The TCR comes from a human donor who was either an allogeneic HSCT recipient or a stem cell or donor lymphocyte infusion donor (not recorded which). It is not recorded whose cells these are; they may come from a transplant donor. The rearrangement uses TRBV3-1 and TRBJ2-7; no clear D. Sequencing was carried out using blood, either unsorted or a sorted T cell fraction (not recorded which). The CDR3 DNA reads as TGTGCCAGCAGCCAAAGAAACGGACCGCTTCTCTCCTACGAGCAGTACTTC. Residues: CASSQRNGPLLSYEQYF.